Listed below are T cell receptor beta chains from one sample, sequenced in a study of untreated major depressive disorder. Produced via immunoSEQ multiplex PCR; TCRdb's table is partial and in-frame only. The sample includes approximately 20,000 clones, more than 70% of them seen just once. Sequenced: CD4+ T cells from PBMCs. Source of these receptors: a woman in her 30s in good health. Both conserved end residues are part of each CDR3. A D gene is named only where the DNA matches it firmly. Size tells how often a clone was seen (once, few, many) or the class of an expanded clone, and some rows leave it out.

clone_size d_call j_call v_call cdr3_aa cdr3_nt
NA TRBD2 TRBJ2-7 TRBV5-5 CASSLVAGEYEQYF TGTGCCAGCAGCTTAGTAGCGGGAGAGTACGAGCAGTACTTC
once TRBD2 TRBJ2-2 TRBV11-2 CASSPAGGGVFTGELFF TGTGCCAGCAGCCCAGCAGGCGGGGGGGTATTCACCGGGGAGCTGTTTTTT
NA NA TRBJ2-1 TRBV7-9 CASSFTADSYNEQFF TGTGCCAGCAGCTTTACAGCGGACTCCTACAATGAGCAGTTCTTC
NA TRBD2 TRBJ2-5 TRBV9 CASSGAPGGRGKTQYF TGTGCCAGCAGCGGCGCCCCCGGCGGGAGAGGAAAGACCCAGTACTTC
NA NA TRBJ1-2 TRBV10-3 CAISESPEYGYTF TGTGCCATCAGTGAATCACCAGAGTATGGCTACACCTTC
NA NA TRBJ1-5 TRBV10-2 CASSEQGGGQPQHF TGCGCCAGCAGTGAACAGGGTGGTGGTCAGCCCCAGCATTTT
NA NA TRBJ2-7 TRBV5-6 CASSRVLGSYEQYF TGTGCCAGCAGCAGGGTACTAGGTTCCTACGAGCAGTACTTC
NA NA TRBJ1-4 TRBV18 CASSPGQREKLFF TGTGCCAGCTCACCAGGACAGAGGGAAAAACTGTTTTTT
NA NA TRBJ1-1 TRBV19 CASNLAGMNTEAFF TGTGCCAGTAATTTGGCAGGGATGAACACTGAAGCTTTCTTT
NA TRBD2 TRBJ2-7 TRBV9 CASSTSTSGYEQYF TGTGCCAGCAGCACCTCGACTAGCGGCTACGAGCAGTACTTC
NA TRBD2 TRBJ2-3 TRBV2 CASFAGVADTQYF TGTGCCAGCTTCGCGGGGGTTGCAGATACGCAGTATTTT
NA NA TRBJ2-7 TRBV27 CASSSIHGEQYF TGTGCCAGCAGTTCTATTCATGGGGAGCAGTACTTC
NA NA TRBJ1-2 TRBV6-5 CASRLGGEYGYTF TGTGCCAGCAGACTCGGCGGAGAGTATGGCTACACCTTC
once TRBD2 TRBJ2-3 TRBV6-4 CASIGTSGYTDTQYF TGTGCCAGCATCGGGACTAGCGGCTACACAGATACGCAGTATTTT
NA NA TRBJ2-3 TRBV7-2 CASSPTRGTDAQYF TGTGCCAGCAGCCCGACACGGGGCACGGATGCGCAGTATTTT
NA NA TRBJ2-1 TRBV6-6 CASSPKRTTTVNEQFF TGTGCCAGCAGTCCGAAAAGAACCACTACGGTAAATGAGCAGTTCTTC
few NA TRBJ2-7 TRBV28 CASTLASSYEQYF TGTGCCAGCACCCTGGCCAGTTCCTACGAGCAGTACTTC
NA TRBD2 TRBJ2-1 TRBV4-1 CASSPTTLAGGDNEQFF TGCGCCAGCAGCCCGACAACACTAGCGGGAGGGGACAATGAGCAGTTCTTC
NA TRBD2 TRBJ2-1 TRBV9 CASSATSGPYNEQFF TGTGCCAGCAGCGCGACTAGCGGGCCCTACAATGAGCAGTTCTTC
NA NA TRBJ2-3 TRBV2 CASSEWGSQYF TGTGCCAGCAGTGAATGGGGATCGCAGTATTTT
once NA TRBJ1-4 TRBV11-2 CASSRAEEKLFF TGTGCCAGCAGCCGGGCAGAGGAAAAACTGTTTTTT
NA TRBD1 TRBJ2-3 TRBV6-4 CASSEQGATDTQYF TGTGCCAGCAGCGAACAGGGGGCGACAGATACGCAGTATTTT
NA TRBD1 TRBJ1-2 TRBV19 CASSIASLRTGPFYGYTF TGTGCCAGTAGTATAGCGTCTTTAAGGACAGGGCCTTTCTATGGCTACACCTTC
NA TRBD1 TRBJ2-6 TRBV19 CASKGQGASGANVLTF TGTGCCAGTAAGGGACAGGGGGCTAGTGGGGCCAACGTCCTGACTTTC
NA TRBD2 TRBJ2-2 TRBV28 CASSSGLAGFTGELFF TGTGCCAGCAGTTCAGGACTAGCGGGATTCACCGGGGAGCTGTTTTTT
NA TRBD1 TRBJ2-1 TRBV7-6 CASSLTGVNEQFF TGTGCCAGCAGCTTAACAGGGGTCAATGAGCAGTTCTTC
NA TRBD1 TRBJ1-1 TRBV6-5 CASSYSIQGATEAFF TGTGCCAGCAGTTACTCGATACAGGGGGCCACTGAAGCTTTCTTT
NA NA TRBJ2-7 TRBV7-7 CASSLDREGEQYF TGTGCTAGCAGCTTAGACAGGGAGGGCGAGCAGTACTTC
NA NA TRBJ2-1 TRBV6-1 CASSESLFSSYNEQFF TGTGCCAGCAGTGAATCCCTCTTTAGCTCCTACAATGAGCAGTTCTTC
NA NA TRBJ1-4 TRBV9 CASSRSNEKLFF TGTGCCAGCAGCCGGTCTAATGAAAAACTGTTTTTT
NA TRBD1 TRBJ1-1 TRBV2 CASSLDRATEAFF TGTGCCAGCAGTCTGGACAGGGCCACTGAAGCTTTCTTT
NA NA TRBJ1-3 TRBV4-1 CASSQPGTSPGNTIYF TGCGCCAGCAGCCAACCAGGGACGTCTCCTGGAAACACCATATATTTT
once NA TRBJ1-6 TRBV14 CASSQDRVGNSPLHF TGTGCCAGCAGCCAAGATCGGGTTGGTAATTCACCCCTCCACTTT
NA TRBD2 TRBJ2-1 TRBV5-5 CASSPGLAGYNEQFF TGTGCCAGCAGCCCCGGACTAGCGGGATACAATGAGCAGTTCTTC
NA NA TRBJ2-7 TRBV11-2 CASSPGLGSYEQYF TGTGCCAGCAGCCCGGGACTCGGCTCCTACGAGCAGTACTTC
few NA TRBJ2-7 TRBV2 CASSEDYPLYEQYF TGTGCCAGCAGTGAAGACTACCCTCTCTACGAGCAGTACTTC